This TCR beta chain was captured by sequencing in a study of blood T cell repertoires in COVID-19 (TCRdb year 2020). In the study overall: Collaborator samples came from the United States, Italy and Spain and covered acute and convalescent phases of COVID-19. The repertoires were made available in a free public database intended to serve as a resource for research on the immune response to SARS-CoV-2. Samples came from the ongoing ImmuneRACE study (first 160 participants) plus 1,254 subjects from 6 global collaborators. The prospective study material was composed of cDNA or gDNA derived from T cells, B-cell-depleted T cells, or PBMCs. Nearly every sample came with metadata listing a de-identified subject ID, COVID-19 status, age in years and sex. The dataset comprised deeply sampled blood TCRbeta repertoires from subjects exposed to, actively infected with, or recovered from COVID-19. Where available, HLA class I and class II types were obtained from metadata supplied by the sample provider rather than from assay-based typing.

Findings and caveats that apply to the study as a whole: Clinical and demographic metadata were provided uncurated, with the amount varying by source and participant.

The immunoSEQ Assay, a bias-controlled multiplex PCR, was used to amplify TCRbeta CDR3 regions from genomic DNA. The original pipeline was this. Nucleated cell counts per sample were estimated from amplification of reference gene primers within the assay. To quantify the absolute abundance of each unique TCRbeta CDR3 rearrangement, sequence reads were collapsed and filtered. For each sample, productive Simpson clonality was calculated as the square root of Simpson's diversity index over productive rearrangements. TCRdb holds this immuneACCESS table with in-frame rearrangements only. Some clones are missing; in checked studies, unresolved V genes explain under half, and the rest has no known cause. V and J calls and clone size are as listed in that table; D and trimming were resolved from the DNA. In this sample the table shows over 140,000 clones, around 82% of which occur a single time. The top ten hold 4% of the sample.

V loses 7 bases, J loses 4 bases, and the germline ends lie 17 bases apart. The germline V gene specifies MNHEY as CDR1 and SVGEGT as CDR2. The CDR3 sequence holds 15 residues, the cysteine and phenylalanine included. The retained sequence is limited to the CDR3, 45 bases, with the frame set at the first base. Remarks on this clone: Its antigen target is currently unknown. There are no base qualities to consult, and no much larger clone falls within one base.

Whole blood was collected in K2EDTA tubes by collaborating institutions according to the institutions' own protocols. Collaborator samples were shipped for TCRbeta analysis as frozen whole blood, isolated PBMCs, or DNA extracted from either sample type. The sequence derives from a woman aged 60 to 75 with acute or convalescent COVID-19. Specimen: peripheral blood. This chain joins TRBV6-2 or TRBV6-3 to TRBJ1-5; the D gene cannot be resolved reliably. The CDR3: CASNPSGSPNQPQHF. The DNA sequence follows: TGTGCCAGCAACCCCTCGGGGTCACCAAATCAGCCCCAGCATTTT.